This entry lists 21 T cell receptor beta chains sequenced from one sample in a study of blood T cell repertoires in COVID-19. Profiled with immunoSEQ multiplex PCR; TCRdb holds only in-frame clones, not every one. Altogether more than 150,000 clones are present, approximately 80% being singletons, with the ten largest covering around a tenth. Sequencing input: peripheral blood. These receptors were obtained from a woman aged 50 to 60 with acute or convalescent COVID-19.

V usage is TRBV9 and J usage is TRBJ2-7, with 10 bases matching TRBD2. V trimming: 4 bases; J trimming: 3 bases; junction bases outside the gene matches: 7. The CDR3 extends over 15 amino acids. The germline V gene encodes CDR1 SGDLS and CDR2 YYNGEE. The CDR3 DNA reads TGTGCCAGCAGCAAAGCGGGAGGGACGGGCTACGAGCAGTACTTC. It translates to CASSKAGGTGYEQYF. Supplemented by reference TRBV9 and TRBJ2-7, the full variable domain reads DSGVTQTPKHLITATGQRVTLRCSPRSGDLSVYWYQQSLDQGLQFLIQYYNGEERAKGNILERFSAQQFPDLHSELNLSSLELGDSALYFCASSKAGGTGYEQYFGPGTRLTVT.

The rearrangement uses TRBV14 and TRBJ1-6; maybe TRBD1 (5 bases). In germline, CDR1 is SGHDN, CDR2 FVKESK. V was cut by 4 bases and J by 8 bases, with 9 bases left in between. This CDR3 is built from 13 residues. CDR3 nucleotide sequence: TGTGCCAGCAGCCGGGACTGGGATTCACCCCTCCACTTT. Translated: CASSRDWDSPLHF.

The count of this clone is one. V is TRBV19 and J is TRBJ2-2, with a weak D call TRBD1 (8 bases). Germline values: CDR1 LNHDA, CDR2 SQIVND (reference sequence). The CDR3 consists of 16 residues. Trimming stripped 5 bases from V and 7 bases from J, with 20 bases between. The CDR3 loop reads CASSSPRTGRDGELFF. The CDR3 DNA reads as TGTGCCAGTAGTTCCCCGCGGACAGGGAGGGACGGGGAGCTGTTTTTT.

V and J are TRBV5-4 and TRBJ2-1, with TRBD2 identical over 11 bases. Germline V gives CDR1 SGHNT, CDR2 YYREEE (reference sequence). CDR3 size: 16 residues. V was pared by 3 bases and J by 10 bases, with 12 bases of the junction left unmatched. DNA for the CDR3: TGTGCCAGCAGCTCGATTAGCGGGAGGGCGGGGGAGGAGCAGTTCTTC. Amino acids: CASSSISGRAGEEQFF.

CDR3 residues: CASSPSGSYEQYF. The CDR3 bases are TGTGCCAGCAGCCCCTCGGGGAGCTACGAGCAGTACTTC. The V gene is TRBV11-1, the J gene TRBJ2-7; D perhaps matches TRBD2 (5 bases). With 5 bases removed from V and 3 bases from J, the gap between germline ends came to 11 bases. Germline V gene sequence: CDR1 SGHAT, CDR2 FQDESV (reference sequence). This CDR3 is 13 amino acids long.

V and J are TRBV7-8 and TRBJ1-6, with D tentatively TRBD1 (5 bases). The V end was cut by 6 bases, the J end by 3 bases, with 15 bases between. Germline loops: CDR1 SGHVS, CDR2 FQNEAQ. CDR3 length: 16 residues. This chain's CDR3 is CASSYQGVNYNSPLHF. CDR3 bases: TGTGCCAGCAGTTACCAAGGGGTCAACTATAATTCACCCCTCCACTTT.

The DNA of the CDR3 is TGTGCCAGCACTTGGGGCGGGAGCGTCATGGAGACCCAGTACTTC. This codes for CASTWGGSVMETQYF. The chain carries TRBV18 and TRBJ2-5, with 7 bases matching TRBD2. CDR1 is KGHSH and CDR2 is LQKENI in the germline V gene. Germline trimming cut 8 bases from V and 5 bases from J; bases unmatched to any gene: 14. This CDR3 contains 15 residues.

The CDR3 coding sequence is TGTGCCAGCAGCTTGAAGGGGAATGAGCAGTTCTTC. It translates to CASSLKGNEQFF. The genes are TRBV5-6 and TRBJ2-1; weak D call: TRBD1 (5 bases). The germline gives CDR1 SGHDT, CDR2 YYEEEE. V gave up 1 base and J gave up 7 bases, with 6 bases separating them. This CDR3 comprises 12 residues.

This clone appeared a single time. The chain joins TRBV9 to TRBJ2-3, with 7 nucleotides matching TRBD1. In germline, CDR1 is SGDLS, CDR2 YYNGEE. V shed 1 base and J 2 bases; nucleotides not matched to a gene: 4. The CDR3 has 15 amino acids. The CDR3 protein is CASSVWDSYTDTQYF. CDR3 in DNA: TGTGCCAGCAGCGTATGGGACAGCTACACAGATACGCAGTATTTT.

This chain connects TRBV10-3 to TRBJ2-5; the D gene is possibly TRBD1 (6 bases). Trimming took off 8 bases at V and 3 bases at J, with 13 bases between the two ends. Germline CDR1 ENHRY, CDR2 SYGVKD. This CDR3 has 13 residues. The CDR3 DNA follows: TGTGCCATCCTGCCATCAGGGGAAGAGACCCAGTACTTC. Amino acid sequence: CAILPSGEETQYF.

V and J are TRBV27 and TRBJ1-4, with D maybe TRBD1 (5 bases). Germline CDR1 MNHEY, CDR2 SMNVEV (reference sequence). The CDR3 totals 16 residues. V shed 6 bases and J shed 4 bases, with 18 bases lying between them. CDR3 protein: CASRMTPGLVNEKLFF. CDR3 DNA sequence: TGTGCCAGCAGAATGACGCCGGGACTGGTTAATGAAAAACTGTTTTTT. Full variable domain (missing parts from reference TRBV27 and TRBJ1-4): EAQVTQNPRYLITVTGKKLTVTCSQNMNHEYMSWYRQDPGLGLRQIYYSMNVEVTDKGDVPEGYKVSRKEKRNFPLILESPSPNQTSLYFCASRMTPGLVNEKLFFGSGTQLSVL.

Here the CDR3 DNA reads TGTGCCAGCAGTTTCGGGACAGGGAGCTACTATGGCTACACCTTC. The encoded protein is CASSFGTGSYYGYTF. This chain joins TRBV2 and TRBJ1-2; 9 positions agree with TRBD1. The CDR3 has 15 amino acids. From germline, CDR1 is SNHLY and CDR2 FYNNEI. After removal of 5 bases from V and 3 bases from J, the junction contained 7 bases not matched to a gene.

The J gene is TRBJ2-6, the V gene TRBV23-1; 9 bases align to TRBD1. TRBV23-1 qualifies as an ORF whose function is uncertain. J lost 0 bases, V lost 6 bases, and 6 bases had no gene match. The CDR3 is 17 residues long. CDR3 coding DNA: TGCGCCAGCAGCCCCGGGACAGGGCTCTCTGGGGCCAACGTCCTGACTTTC. As protein: CASSPGTGLSGANVLTF.

This clone was found once. This chain links TRBV13 with TRBJ2-7; TRBD1 matches at 11 bases. The V and J ends lost 2 bases and 5 bases, in that order; junction bases with no gene match: 8. Germline V CDR1 and CDR2: PRHDT, FYEKMQ (reference sequence). This CDR3 region has 16 residues. CDR3 bases: TGTGCCAGCAGCTTACTCGGGGACAGGGGGGTGAACGAGCAGTACTTC. Protein: CASSLLGDRGVNEQYF.

This chain connects TRBV5-6 to TRBJ1-2; a weak D match, TRBD1 (6 bases). Trimming stripped 3 bases from V and 0 bases from J, with 9 bases between. CDR1 is SGHDT, CDR2 YYEEEE, per germline. This CDR3 is 14 amino acids long. CDR3 loop: CASSWGPTNYGYTF. The DNA of the CDR3 is TGTGCCAGCAGCTGGGGGCCGACTAACTATGGCTACACCTTC.

The chain has TRBV7-2 and TRBJ1-2, with D perhaps TRBD1 (6 bases). V was shortened by 3 bases and J by 6 bases, with 11 bases between the two germline ends. The CDR3 totals 13 residues. Germline V CDR1 and CDR2: SGHTA, FQGNSA. Here the CDR3 DNA reads TGTGCCAGCAGCTTGGGCAGGGGTAATGGCTACACCTTC. It specifies CASSLGRGNGYTF.

This clone was seen once. The J gene is TRBJ2-1, the V gene TRBV5-1; 10 bases are a match to TRBD2. Trimming took 0 bases from V and 9 from J; bases not matched to a gene: 6. The V gene's germline CDR1 is SGHRS and CDR2 YFSETQ. The CDR3 is 15 amino acids. CDR3 loop: CASSLASSGGGEQFF. The CDR3 region has the DNA TGCGCCAGCAGCTTGGCGTCTAGCGGGGGCGGTGAGCAGTTCTTC.

The chain is built from TRBV7-2 and TRBJ1-4, with D tentatively TRBD1 (6 bases). This CDR3 is built from 17 residues. V lost 1 base, J lost 5 bases, and 17 bases lay in between. Germline values: CDR1 SGHTA, CDR2 FQGNSA. The CDR3 sequence is CASSLVRGQGTNEKLFF. CDR3 coding DNA: TGTGCCAGCAGCTTAGTTAGGGGCCAGGGGACAAATGAAAAACTGTTTTTT.

This chain links TRBV15 with TRBJ1-5, with 7 nucleotides matching TRBD1. V lost 5 bases and J lost 2; bases outside the gene matches: 3. The V gene's germline CDR1 is LNHNV and CDR2 YYDKDF (reference sequence). This CDR3 is 14 amino acids long. The CDR3 sequence is CATSLGGGNQPQHF. The CDR3 nucleotides are TGTGCCACCAGCCTAGGGGGCGGCAATCAGCCCCAGCATTTT.

The gene calls are TRBV5-6 and TRBJ1-1, with unresolved D. Germline assignment: CDR1 SGHDT and CDR2 YYEEEE. There are 13 residues in the CDR3. Trimming removed 4 bases at V and 7 bases at J, with 14 bases between. The CDR3 DNA reads as TGTGCCAGCAGCCCCCCCAACTCCCGTGAAGCTTTCTTT. It encodes CASSPPNSREAFF.

The rearrangement joins TRBV2 to TRBJ1-4; 7 nucleotides agree with TRBD1. The CDR3 is 15 amino acids. Germline CDR1 reads SNHLY; CDR2 reads FYNNEI. With 6 bases clipped from V and 3 bases from J, the junction kept 7 bases outside the gene matches. CDR3 DNA: TGTGCCAGCAGCCTCGGAGGGGGCCCTAATGAAAAACTGTTTTTT. Protein: CASSLGGGPNEKLFF.